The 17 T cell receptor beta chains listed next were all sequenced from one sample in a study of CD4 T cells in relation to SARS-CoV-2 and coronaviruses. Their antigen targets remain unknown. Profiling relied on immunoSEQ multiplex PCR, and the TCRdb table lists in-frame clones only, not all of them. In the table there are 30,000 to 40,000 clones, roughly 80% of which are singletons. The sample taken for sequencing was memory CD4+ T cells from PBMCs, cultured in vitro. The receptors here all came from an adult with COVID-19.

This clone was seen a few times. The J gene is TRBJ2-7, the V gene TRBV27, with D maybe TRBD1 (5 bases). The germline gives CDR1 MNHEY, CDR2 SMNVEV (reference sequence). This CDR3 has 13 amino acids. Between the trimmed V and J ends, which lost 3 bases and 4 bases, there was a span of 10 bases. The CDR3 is CASSLRQRYEQYF. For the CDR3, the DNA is TGTGCCAGCAGTTTGAGACAGCGTTACGAGCAGTACTTC.

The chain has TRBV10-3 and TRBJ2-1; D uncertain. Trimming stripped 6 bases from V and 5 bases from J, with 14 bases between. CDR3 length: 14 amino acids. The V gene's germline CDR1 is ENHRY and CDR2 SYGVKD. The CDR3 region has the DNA TGTGCCATCAGAAGCGACTGGGGAAACAATGAGCAGTTCTTC. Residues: CAIRSDWGNNEQFF.

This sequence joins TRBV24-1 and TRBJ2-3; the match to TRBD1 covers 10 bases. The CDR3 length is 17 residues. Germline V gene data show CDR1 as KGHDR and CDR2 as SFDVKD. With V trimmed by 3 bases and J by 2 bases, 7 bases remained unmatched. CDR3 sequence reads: CATSDPGQGVHTDTQYF. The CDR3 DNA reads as TGTGCCACCAGTGATCCAGGACAGGGGGTTCACACAGATACGCAGTATTTT.

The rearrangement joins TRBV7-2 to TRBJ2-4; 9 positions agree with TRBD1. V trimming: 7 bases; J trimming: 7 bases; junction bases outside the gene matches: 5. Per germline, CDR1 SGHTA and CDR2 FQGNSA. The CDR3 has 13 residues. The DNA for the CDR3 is TGTGCCAGCACCACGGGACAGGGTAACATTCAGTACTTC. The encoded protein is CASTTGQGNIQYF.

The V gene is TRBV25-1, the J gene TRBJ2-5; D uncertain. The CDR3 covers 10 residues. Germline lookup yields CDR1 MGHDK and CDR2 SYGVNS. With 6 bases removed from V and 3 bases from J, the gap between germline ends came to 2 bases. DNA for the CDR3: TGTGCCAGCAGGAAAGAGACCCAGTACTTC. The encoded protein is CASRKETQYF.

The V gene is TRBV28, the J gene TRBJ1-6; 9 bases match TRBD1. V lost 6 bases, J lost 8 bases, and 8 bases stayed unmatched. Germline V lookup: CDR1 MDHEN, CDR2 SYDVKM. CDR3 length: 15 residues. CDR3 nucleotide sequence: TGTGCCAGCAGCCATCCGGGACAGGGTGATTCACCCCTCCACTTT. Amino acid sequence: CASSHPGQGDSPLHF. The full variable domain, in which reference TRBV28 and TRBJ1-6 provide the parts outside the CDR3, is DVKVTQSSRYLVKRTGEKVFLECVQDMDHENMFWYRQDPGLGLRLIYFSYDVKMKEKGDIPEGYSVSREKKERFSLILESASTNQTSMYLCASSHPGQGDSPLHFGNGTRLTVT.

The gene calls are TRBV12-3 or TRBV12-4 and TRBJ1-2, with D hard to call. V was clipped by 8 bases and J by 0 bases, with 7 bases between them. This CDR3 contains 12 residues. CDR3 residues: CASAESNYGYTF. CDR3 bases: TGTGCCAGCGCAGAATCTAACTATGGCTACACCTTC.

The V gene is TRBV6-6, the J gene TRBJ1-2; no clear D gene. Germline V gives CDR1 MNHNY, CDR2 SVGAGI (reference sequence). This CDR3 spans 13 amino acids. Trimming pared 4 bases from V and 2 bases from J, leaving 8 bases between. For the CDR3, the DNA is TGTGCCAGCAGTTCCGGGTCCAACTATGGCTACACCTTC. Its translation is CASSSGSNYGYTF.

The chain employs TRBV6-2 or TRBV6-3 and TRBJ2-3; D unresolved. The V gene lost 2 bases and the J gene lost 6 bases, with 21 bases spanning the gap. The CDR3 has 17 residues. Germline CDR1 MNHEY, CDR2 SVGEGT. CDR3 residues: CASSYPPVQDGSDTQYF. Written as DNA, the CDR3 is TGTGCCAGCAGTTACCCCCCGGTCCAGGATGGGTCGGATACGCAGTATTTT.

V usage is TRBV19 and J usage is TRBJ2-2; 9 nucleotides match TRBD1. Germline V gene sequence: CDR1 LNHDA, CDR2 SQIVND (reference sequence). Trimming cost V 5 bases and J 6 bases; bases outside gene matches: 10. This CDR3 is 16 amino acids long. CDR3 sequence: CASSVAGQGFSGELFF. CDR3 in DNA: TGTGCCAGTAGTGTCGCGGGACAGGGTTTCTCCGGGGAGCTGTTTTTT. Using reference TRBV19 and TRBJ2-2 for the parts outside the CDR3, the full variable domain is DGGITQSPKYLFRKEGQNVTLSCEQNLNHDAMYWYRQDPGQGLRLIYYSQIVNDFQKGDIAEGYSVSREKKESFPLTVTSAQKNPTAFYLCASSVAGQGFSGELFFGEGSRLTVL.

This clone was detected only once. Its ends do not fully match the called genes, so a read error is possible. The CDR3 loop is CASSLAGGDGELFF. The CDR3 DNA sequence: TGTGCCAGCAGCCTAGCGGGAGGTGACGGGGAGCTGTTTTTT. The chain combines TRBV7-6 with TRBJ2-2; TRBD2 agrees at 11 bases. Germline values: CDR1 SGHVS, CDR2 FNYEAQ. The CDR3 sequence is 14 residues long.

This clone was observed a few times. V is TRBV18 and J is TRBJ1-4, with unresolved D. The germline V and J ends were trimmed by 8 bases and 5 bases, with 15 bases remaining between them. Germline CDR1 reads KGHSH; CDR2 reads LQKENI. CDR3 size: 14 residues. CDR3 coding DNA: TGTGCCAGCACTGACGATTTAGGAAATGAAAAACTGTTTTTT. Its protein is CASTDDLGNEKLFF.

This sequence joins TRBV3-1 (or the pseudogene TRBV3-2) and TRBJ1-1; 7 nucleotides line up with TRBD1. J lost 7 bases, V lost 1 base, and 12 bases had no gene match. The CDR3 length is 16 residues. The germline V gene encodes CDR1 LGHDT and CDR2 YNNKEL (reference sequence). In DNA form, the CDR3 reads TGTGCCAGCAGCCAAGCTTCCCTGACAGGGCGAAGTGAAGCTTTCTTT. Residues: CASSQASLTGRSEAFF.

The CDR3 region is CASKTDTGELFF. The CDR3 nucleotides are TGTGCCAGCAAAACAGACACCGGGGAGCTGTTTTTT. The chain links TRBV6-4 to TRBJ2-2; no clear D. CDR1 MRHNA and CDR2 SNTAGT come from the germline V gene. The V gene lost 7 bases and the J gene lost 3 bases, with 6 bases spanning the gap. The CDR3 contains 12 residues.

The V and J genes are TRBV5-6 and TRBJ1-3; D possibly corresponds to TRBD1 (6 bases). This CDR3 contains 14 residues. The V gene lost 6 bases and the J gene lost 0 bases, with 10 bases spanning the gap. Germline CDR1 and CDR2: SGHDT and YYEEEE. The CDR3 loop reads CASKTGYSGNTIYF. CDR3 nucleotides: TGTGCCAGCAAAACAGGGTACTCTGGAAACACCATATATTTT.

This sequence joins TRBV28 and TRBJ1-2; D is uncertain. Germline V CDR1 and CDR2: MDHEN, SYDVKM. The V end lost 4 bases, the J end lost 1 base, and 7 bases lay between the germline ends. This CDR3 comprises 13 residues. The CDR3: CASSSSNNYGYTF. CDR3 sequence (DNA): TGTGCCAGCAGTTCCAGTAATAACTATGGCTACACCTTC.

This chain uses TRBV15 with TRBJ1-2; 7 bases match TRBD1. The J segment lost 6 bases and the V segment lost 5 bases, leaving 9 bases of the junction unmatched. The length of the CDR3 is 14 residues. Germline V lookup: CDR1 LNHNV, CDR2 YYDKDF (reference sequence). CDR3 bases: TGTGCCACCAGCGCCCAGGGGGGAGTGGATGGCTACACCTTC. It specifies CATSAQGGVDGYTF. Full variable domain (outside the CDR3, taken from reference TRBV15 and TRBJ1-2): DAMVIQNPRYQVTQFGKPVTLSCSQTLNHNVMYWYQQKSSQAPKLLFHYYDKDFNNEADTPDNFQSRRPNTSFCFLDIRSPGLGDTAMYLCATSAQGGVDGYTFGSGTRLTVV.